A selection of T cell receptor beta chains follows, all from one sample in a study of T cell responses to AZD1222 COVID-19 vaccine. Produced via immunoSEQ multiplex PCR; TCRdb's table is partial and in-frame only. Among over 50,000 clones listed, 80% to 90% were seen once. Here the sequenced sample was peripheral blood, taken on day 0 of AZD1222 vaccination. These receptors came from an adult in good health. Both conserved end residues are part of each CDR3. The order of the fields is D gene, CDR3 length, V gene, clone size, J gene, CDR3 DNA, CDR3 protein. D genes are given only for firm matches. Not every row has a clone size; where given, it reads once, few, many or a size class.

>NA|14|TRBV7-2|NA|TRBJ1-5
TGTGCCAGCAGCTTAGCTGGGAGCAATCAGCCCCAGCATTTT
CASSLAGSNQPQHF
>NA|16|TRBV2|NA|TRBJ1-6
TGTGCCAGCAGTGCCCGAGGGGCTACGGGGAATTCACCCCTCCACTTT
CASSARGATGNSPLHF
>TRBD1|16|TRBV5-8|NA|TRBJ1-6
TGTGCCAGCAGCAAAGGGACAGGGGTTCGGAATTCACCCCTCCACTTT
CASSKGTGVRNSPLHF
>TRBD1|15|TRBV5-1|NA|TRBJ2-1
TGCGCCAGCAGCTCGGCCCGGGACAGGGGGCGTGAGCAGTTCTTC
CASSSARDRGREQFF
>NA|14|TRBV5-6|NA|TRBJ2-7
TGTGCCAGCAGCCCCGGGACGCACTCCTACGAGCAGTACTTC
CASSPGTHSYEQYF
>TRBD1|14|TRBV18|NA|TRBJ2-3
TGTGCCAGCTCTCGGACAGGGGGCACAGATACGCAGTATTTT
CASSRTGGTDTQYF
>TRBD2|15|TRBV2|NA|TRBJ2-3
TGTGCCAGCAGCCCCCTCAGCGGGAGGGCAGATACGCAGTATTTT
CASSPLSGRADTQYF
>NA|14|TRBV29-1|NA|TRBJ2-7
TGCAGCGTTGAATTCGCAGGGGCCCCCTACGAGCAGTACTTC
CSVEFAGAPYEQYF
>NA|13|TRBV30|NA|TRBJ2-7
TGTGCCTGGAGTATGGGGGGGGCAGGGGAGCAGTACTTC
CAWSMGGAGEQYF
>TRBD1|16|TRBV10-2|NA|TRBJ1-5
TGCGCCAGCAGTGCCTGGACAGGGGGCGGGAATCAGCCCCAGCATTTT
CASSAWTGGGNQPQHF
>NA|14|TRBV19|NA|TRBJ2-1
TGTGCCAGTAGTCCAAGGACAACCAGGAATGAGCAGTTCTTC
CASSPRTTRNEQFF
>TRBD1|17|TRBV29-1|once|TRBJ2-5
TGCAGCGTCCCCGGAGGGCCGGGACAGGGTGAAGAAGAGACCCAGTACTTC
CSVPGGPGQGEEETQYF
>NA|15|TRBV7-2|NA|TRBJ2-1
TGTGCCAGCAGCCCGAGAACCCCGGGAGAGGTTGAGCAGTTCTTC
CASSPRTPGEVEQFF
>NA|15|TRBV24-1|NA|TRBJ1-2
TGTGCCACCAGTGATCCGGGTAGGGGGGGCGGCGACTACACCTTC
CATSDPGRGGGDYTF
>NA|14|TRBV7-9|NA|TRBJ1-2
TGTGCCAGCAGCTTACAGGGAACGAACTATGGCTACACCTTC
CASSLQGTNYGYTF
>NA|15|TRBV30|NA|TRBJ1-2
TGTGCCTGGAGTGTCGCTGTTACTTGGGCTTATGGCTACACCTTC
CAWSVAVTWAYGYTF
>TRBD1|15|TRBV2|NA|TRBJ2-3
TGTGCCAGCGGACAGGGGGCGCTTAGCACAGATACGCAGTATTTT
CASGQGALSTDTQYF
>NA|14|TRBV2|NA|TRBJ2-1
TGTGCCAGCAGTGATGAACTAGCTGACAATGAGCAGTTCTTC
CASSDELADNEQFF
>NA|15|TRBV6-2/TRBV6-3|NA|TRBJ2-3
TGTGCCAGCAGTCAGGACAGACCGAACACAGATACGCAGTATTTT
CASSQDRPNTDTQYF
>NA|15|TRBV11-3|NA|TRBJ1-6
TGTGCCAGCAGCCCAAACGGGGGTTCAAATTCACCCCTCCACTTT
CASSPNGGSNSPLHF
>NA|14|TRBV7-2|NA|TRBJ2-1
TGTGCCAGCAGCCCCTATCATAGCGGCAATGAGCAGTTCTTC
CASSPYHSGNEQFF
>TRBD2|16|TRBV5-1|NA|TRBJ2-1
TGCGCCAGCAGCTTGGCGGGGACTAGCGGAAACAATGAGCAGTTCTTC
CASSLAGTSGNNEQFF
>NA|18|TRBV4-1|NA|TRBJ2-1
TGCGCCAGCAGCCAAGCATCTGGCGGTTTAAGCTCCTACAATGAGCAGTTCTTC
CASSQASGGLSSYNEQFF
>TRBD1|14|TRBV2|NA|TRBJ1-1
TGTGCCAGCAGCTGGACAGGGGCGAACACTGAAGCTTTCTTT
CASSWTGANTEAFF
>TRBD2|16|TRBV4-1|NA|TRBJ2-7
TGCGCCAGCAGCCAAGACCCCGGGACTAGCGTAAACGAGCAGTACTTC
CASSQDPGTSVNEQYF
>TRBD2|16|TRBV15|NA|TRBJ2-1
TGTGCCACCAGCAGAGGACTAGCGGGAGTACGGAATGAGCAGTTCTTC
CATSRGLAGVRNEQFF
>NA|15|TRBV18|NA|TRBJ2-7
TGTGCCAGCTCACCACCGCGCCCAGGCCCCTACGAGCAGTACTTC
CASSPPRPGPYEQYF
>TRBD2|13|TRBV30|NA|TRBJ2-7
TGTGCCTGGAGTGGTCTAGCGGGCTACGAGCAGTACTTC
CAWSGLAGYEQYF
>TRBD2|15|TRBV7-9|NA|TRBJ2-7
TGTGCCAGCAGCTCTCGGACTAGCGGAATCTACGAGCAGTACTTC
CASSSRTSGIYEQYF
>NA|13|TRBV6-2/TRBV6-3|once|TRBJ2-5
TGTGCCAGCAGCAGCGGCATACAAGAGACCCAGTACTTC
CASSSGIQETQYF
>NA|14|TRBV7-2|NA|TRBJ1-1
TGTGCCAGCAGCTTAGTGCCAGAAGGTACTGAAGCTTTCTTT
CASSLVPEGTEAFF
>NA|15|TRBV27|NA|TRBJ1-6
TGTGCCAGCAGTTTGAGGCAGGGCGGTTTTTCACCCCTCCACTTT
CASSLRQGGFSPLHF
>NA|16|TRBV29-1|NA|TRBJ1-2
TGCAGCGTTGATGCGGCCGGACCCAACTTATTTTATGGCTACACCTTC
CSVDAAGPNLFYGYTF
>TRBD1|16|TRBV3-1/TRBV3-2|NA|TRBJ2-7
TGTGCCAGCAGCCAAGACCCCGGGGACAGGGGGCACGAGCAGTACTTC
CASSQDPGDRGHEQYF
>TRBD2|15|TRBV7-9|NA|TRBJ2-3
TGTGCCAGCAGCTACGGGGCGGGAGTTACGGATACGCAGTATTTT
CASSYGAGVTDTQYF
>NA|15|TRBV6-6|NA|TRBJ1-1
TGTGCCAGCGCTGAACAGGGACCGGTGAACACTGAAGCTTTCTTT
CASAEQGPVNTEAFF
>TRBD2|14|TRBV2|once|TRBJ2-5
TGTGCCAGCAGGACCGGGGGGGAAACAGAGACCCAGTACTTC
CASRTGGETETQYF
>NA|14|TRBV7-8|NA|TRBJ1-1
TGTGCCAGCAGCTTAGGGGGGATTGTTGCTGAAGCTTTCTTT
CASSLGGIVAEAFF
>NA|17|TRBV18|once|TRBJ1-5
TGTGCCAGCTCACCACGGAGGGCGTATGAGAGCAATCAGCCCCAGCATTTT
CASSPRRAYESNQPQHF
>NA|14|TRBV18|once|TRBJ2-5
TGTGCCAGCTCACCACCGGGACCTCAAGAGACCCAGTACTTC
CASSPPGPQETQYF
>TRBD2|15|TRBV7-2|NA|TRBJ2-1
TGTGCCAGCAGCCTTGGGACTAGTTCGTACAATGAGCAGTTCTTC
CASSLGTSSYNEQFF
>NA|13|TRBV19|NA|TRBJ1-5
TGTGCCAGTAGCAACAGGGTTGCTCAGCCCCAGCATTTT
CASSNRVAQPQHF
>TRBD2|11|TRBV12-3/TRBV12-4|NA|TRBJ2-5
TGTGCCAGCAGCTGGGGGGGGACCCAGTACTTC
CASSWGGTQYF